The 19 T cell receptor beta chains listed next were all sequenced from one sample in a study of T cell changes during pregnancy in multiple sclerosis. Sequencing was performed with immunoSEQ multiplex PCR; in TCRdb, only in-frame clones are kept and a portion is missing. Among around 67,000 clones listed, approximately 87% were seen once. The sample consisted of peripheral blood, taken after pregnancy. The receptors were sampled from a female donor in good health, enrolled as a control in a pregnancy study.

The chain couples TRBV6-5 to TRBJ2-2; D is perhaps TRBD2 (7 bases). The CDR3 has 14 residues. V lost 7 bases and J lost 2, with 11 bases in between. The V gene's germline CDR1 is MNHEY and CDR2 SVGAGI. The DNA for the CDR3 is TGTGCCAGCAAAGGGGGGGACAACACCGGGGAGCTGTTTTTT. It translates to CASKGGDNTGELFF.

The genes are TRBV11-3 and TRBJ2-1; possible D gene TRBD2, 5 bases. Trimming shortened V by 1 base and J by 7 bases, and 11 bases separated the two germline ends. This CDR3 region has 14 residues. The germline V gene has CDR1 SGHNT and CDR2 YENEEA. In DNA, the CDR3 is TGTGCCAGCAGCTTAGTCACGGGAAAGAATGAGCAGTTCTTC. Its translation: CASSLVTGKNEQFF. Based on the CDR3 plus reference TRBV11-3 and TRBJ2-1, the full variable domain is EAGVVQSPRYKIIEKKQPVAFWCNPISGHNTLYWYLQNLGQGPELLIRYENEEAVDDSQLPKDRFSAERLKGVDSTLKIQPAELGDSAVYLCASSLVTGKNEQFFGPGTRLTVL.

This chain joins TRBV30 and TRBJ1-2; 10 bases are shared with TRBD1. This CDR3 comprises 14 residues. J was trimmed by 8 bases and V by 2 bases; bases with no gene match: 8. Germline loops: CDR1 GTSNPN, CDR2 SVGIG (reference sequence). CDR3 nucleotide sequence: TGTGCCTGGAGTCCGACAGGGGGCGCGAGGGGCTACACCTTC. Protein product: CAWSPTGGARGYTF.

Only one count was recorded for this clone. The V and J genes are TRBV12-5 and TRBJ2-7; possible D gene TRBD2, 5 bases. CDR1 is LGHNT, CDR2 FRNRAP, per germline. The V and J ends lost 7 bases and 3 bases respectively, with 13 bases between them. The CDR3 runs 13 residues. As DNA, the CDR3 is TGTGCTAGTGCCCCCCGGGATCTCTACGAGCAGTACTTC. Encoded protein: CASAPRDLYEQYF.

The gene calls are TRBV5-6 and TRBJ1-1, with TRBD1 matching over 8 bases. CDR3 size: 15 residues. The junction had 9 bases not matched to a gene; V was cut back by 4 bases and J by 4 bases. From germline, CDR1 is SGHDT and CDR2 YYEEEE. CDR3 protein: CASSLTDRGSTEAFF. The CDR3 DNA follows: TGTGCCAGCAGCCTGACAGACAGGGGCTCCACTGAAGCTTTCTTT.

The J gene is TRBJ2-5, the V gene TRBV15; the D is unclear. The germline V and J ends were trimmed by 1 base and 5 bases, with 8 bases remaining between them. Germline V gene sequence: CDR1 LNHNV, CDR2 YYDKDF (reference sequence). The CDR3 spans 13 residues. This CDR3 is CATSRVAAETQYF. CDR3 DNA sequence: TGTGCCACCAGCAGAGTCGCAGCGGAGACCCAGTACTTC.

The V call is TRBV5-8, the J call TRBJ1-2; 7 nucleotides align to TRBD1. The J segment lost 4 bases and the V segment lost 0 bases, leaving 9 bases of the junction unmatched. The CDR3 spans 16 residues. Germline V CDR1 and CDR2: SGHTS, YDEGEE. As DNA, the CDR3 is TGTGCCAGCAGCTTGGGACAGGGTCCTGAGGGCTATGGCTACACCTTC. It codes for CASSLGQGPEGYGYTF.

The chain is built from TRBV19 and TRBJ1-5, with D possibly matching TRBD1 (5 bases). CDR3 length: 13 residues. Germline CDR1 LNHDA, CDR2 SQIVND (reference sequence). V lost 7 bases to trimming and J lost 5 bases, with 12 bases between them. This CDR3 is CASKFRADQPQHF. As DNA, the CDR3 is TGTGCCAGTAAATTCAGGGCCGATCAGCCCCAGCATTTT.

This chain connects TRBV5-1 to TRBJ2-7; TRBD1 matches at 9 bases. Germline V gene lookup returns CDR1 SGHRS and CDR2 YFSETQ. V trimming: 4 bases; J trimming: 7 bases; junction bases outside the gene matches: 9. The CDR3 contains 14 residues. The DNA for the CDR3 is TGCGCCAGCAGCGGGGGACAGGGCTTGGGGGAGCAGTACTTC. This encodes CASSGGQGLGEQYF.

CDR3 loop: CASTPGTGPYEQYF. CDR3 DNA: TGTGCCAGCACCCCCGGGACAGGGCCCTACGAGCAGTACTTC. V is TRBV6-6 and J is TRBJ2-7; 9 positions agree with TRBD1. The CDR3 has 14 amino acids. The germline V gene has CDR1 MNHNY and CDR2 SVGAGI (reference sequence). Trimming took 7 bases from V and 2 from J; bases not matched to a gene: 6.

The chain joins TRBV20-1 to TRBJ1-1, with a weak D call TRBD1 (6 bases). CDR3 length: 11 residues. V was cut by 6 bases and J by 5 bases, with 10 bases left in between. Germline V gives CDR1 DFQATT, CDR2 SNEGSKA (reference sequence). CDR3 sequence (DNA): TGCAGTGCCCCGAGGGGGACTGAAGCTTTCTTT. Protein: CSAPRGTEAFF.

V gene TRBV19 combines with J gene TRBJ2-5; D unclear. CDR1 is LNHDA, CDR2 SQIVND, per germline (reference sequence). The V and J ends lost 3 bases and 5 bases respectively, with 10 bases between them. The CDR3 is made up of 13 amino acids. The CDR3 bases are TGTGCCAGTAGTATCCCACCTCGGGAGACCCAGTACTTC. Translating it yields CASSIPPRETQYF. The full variable domain, in which reference TRBV19 and TRBJ2-5 provide the parts outside the CDR3, is DGGITQSPKYLFRKEGQNVTLSCEQNLNHDAMYWYRQDPGQGLRLIYYSQIVNDFQKGDIAEGYSVSREKKESFPLTVTSAQKNPTAFYLCASSIPPRETQYFGPGTRLLVL.

This clone was observed a few times. The chain recombines TRBV28 with TRBJ2-2, with D uncertain. Germline lookup yields CDR1 MDHEN and CDR2 SYDVKM. This CDR3 is built from 14 residues. The V end lost 2 bases, the J end lost 0 bases, and 4 bases lay between the germline ends. CDR3 in DNA: TGTGCCAGCAGTTTACCCACGAACACCGGGGAGCTGTTTTTT. It is translated as CASSLPTNTGELFF.

The chain joins TRBV7-8 to TRBJ2-7, with 8 positions matching TRBD1. Germline assignment: CDR1 SGHVS and CDR2 FQNEAQ. V lost 3 bases and J lost 2; bases outside the gene matches: 3. The CDR3 has 14 amino acids. This CDR3 reads CASSFMGQAYEQYF. CDR3 DNA sequence: TGTGCCAGCAGCTTCATGGGACAGGCCTACGAGCAGTACTTC.

V is TRBV9 and J is TRBJ2-2; a possible D gene is TRBD2 (5 bases). CDR1 and CDR2 from the germline V gene are SGDLS and YYNGEE. The length of the CDR3 is 14 residues. The V end lost 2 bases, the J end lost 5 bases, and 10 bases lay between the germline ends. The CDR3: CASSVAGKTGELFF. CDR3 nucleotides: TGTGCCAGCAGCGTTGCCGGGAAGACCGGGGAGCTGTTTTTT. The variable domain in full, completed from reference TRBV9 and TRBJ2-2, reads DSGVTQTPKHLITATGQRVTLRCSPRSGDLSVYWYQQSLDQGLQFLIQYYNGEERAKGNILERFSAQQFPDLHSELNLSSLELGDSALYFCASSVAGKTGELFFGEGSRLTVL.

The V and J genes are TRBV7-2 and TRBJ2-3; D uncertain. Germline lookup yields CDR1 SGHTA and CDR2 FQGNSA. This CDR3 region has 13 residues. Trimming shortened V by 1 base and J by 3 bases, and 5 bases separated the two germline ends. The CDR3 sequence: CASSLDRTDTQYF. In DNA form, the CDR3 reads TGTGCCAGCAGCTTAGATCGGACAGATACGCAGTATTTT.

The chain recombines TRBV28 with TRBJ1-3; D might be TRBD1 (5 bases). Trimming took 4 bases from V and 0 from J, leaving 7 bases between them. Germline loops: CDR1 MDHEN, CDR2 SYDVKM. The CDR3 runs 14 residues. CDR3 in DNA: TGTGCCAGCAGTTCAGGGATCTCTGGAAACACCATATATTTT. Its translation: CASSSGISGNTIYF.

The chain couples TRBV5-4 to TRBJ2-7; no firm D call. Germline V gene lookup returns CDR1 SGHNT and CDR2 YYREEE (reference sequence). The V gene lost 0 bases and the J gene lost 7 bases, with 11 bases spanning the gap. The CDR3 runs to 13 residues. Here the CDR3 DNA reads TGTGCCAGCAGCTTGGCCAGGTTGAAGGAGCAGTACTTC. It specifies CASSLARLKEQYF.

The chain combines TRBV18 with TRBJ1-1; a possible D gene is TRBD1 (6 bases). The CDR3 is 17 residues long. CDR1 KGHSH and CDR2 LQKENI come from the germline V gene. V shed 2 bases and J shed 4 bases, with 20 bases lying between them. For the CDR3, the DNA is TGTGCCAGCTCACCAATACCGACGGGAACAGGGAGCACTGAAGCTTTCTTT. This translates into CASSPIPTGTGSTEAFF.